The T cell receptor (beta chain) described here comes from a study of somatic mutations in cytotoxic T cells in rheumatoid arthritis. The V and J ends lost 5 bases and 0 bases, in that order; junction bases with no gene match: 4. Germline V gene sequence: CDR1 MDHEN, CDR2 SYDVKM. The CDR3 has 15 residues. Sequenced by immunoSEQ multiplex PCR; TCRdb stores in-frame clones only, minus some. The sample holds 25,000 to 30,000 clones, around 86% seen once. A word on this clone: Its antigen remains unidentified.

Study findings and constraints: Rheumatoid arthritis patients were compared with age-matched healthy controls, and their CD8+ T-cell clonality did not differ significantly.

Material: CD8+ T cells sorted from blood. The receptor was isolated from an adult with rheumatoid arthritis. This chain uses TRBV28 with TRBJ2-7; 10 bases map to TRBD2. The DNA of the CDR3 is TGTGCCAGCAGTGAGACTAGCGGGTACTCCTACGAGCAGTACTTC. It codes for CASSETSGYSYEQYF.